This T cell receptor (beta chain) was sequenced during a study of beta chain features in type 1 diabetes. Overall study findings and caveats: In comparison with healthy donors, patients had naive, central memory and Treg TCRB repertoires that appeared more similar. Researchers report that Type 1 diabetes patients had moderately but significantly shorter TCRB CDR3s across all four CD4+ subsets.

The entirety of the isolated RNA underwent reverse transcription, so expressed TCRB transcripts were sequenced. The protocol was immunoSEQ multiplex PCR, while the TCRdb copy is restricted to in-frame clones and leaves out a portion. The sample has 640,000 or so clones; around 15% are singletons. The V gene's germline CDR1 is SGHDT and CDR2 YYEEEE. CDR3 length: 15 residues. V lost 6 bases to trimming and J lost 3 bases, with 19 bases between them. On this clone: Its antigen is unidentified.

CD4+ naive, central memory, regulatory and stem cell-like memory subsets were isolated by sorting on CD45RO/CCR7/CD25/CD127/CD95/CD27. The chain carries TRBV5-6 and TRBJ2-7, with a weak D call TRBD2 (6 bases). Sequenced input: naive CD4+ T cells from blood. This sequence originates from a man younger than 35 with type 1 diabetes. In DNA form, the CDR3 reads TGTGCCAGCAACACACCTGGAGGGCAGAGCTACGAGCAGTACTTC. Its translation: CASNTPGGQSYEQYF.